The 26 T cell receptor beta chains reported below all come from one sample, sequenced in a study of blood T cell repertoires in COVID-19. Method: immunoSEQ multiplex PCR; TCRdb's copy keeps in-frame clones and lacks some. The sample contains roughly 190,000 clones, around 90% of which appear only once. What was sequenced was PBMCs or T cells enriched from blood (not recorded which). The source of these receptors is a woman aged 25 to 39 who had recovered from COVID-19.

This chain joins TRBV6-2 or TRBV6-3 and TRBJ2-2; 8 bases line up with TRBD2. The CDR3 runs 15 residues. CDR1 and CDR2 (germline): MNHEY, SVGEGT. V trimming: 4 bases; J trimming: 6 bases; junction bases outside the gene matches: 7. The CDR3 protein is CASSFSGEVSGELFF. CDR3 in DNA: TGTGCCAGCAGTTTTAGCGGGGAGGTGTCCGGGGAGCTGTTTTTT.

This clone is a singleton in its sample. The V gene is TRBV12-3 or TRBV12-4, the J gene TRBJ2-7; D may be TRBD2 (6 bases). Trimming took 7 bases from V and 3 from J, leaving 13 bases between them. CDR3 length: 13 amino acids. This CDR3 is CASNRGKGYEQYF. For the CDR3, the DNA is TGTGCCAGCAACCGGGGGAAAGGCTACGAGCAGTACTTC.

This rearrangement joins TRBV3-1 (or the pseudogene TRBV3-2) to TRBJ2-6; D ambiguous. The CDR3 loop spans 14 amino acids. With 3 bases removed from V and 0 bases from J, the gap between germline ends came to 3 bases. Per the germline V gene, CDR1 is LGHDT and CDR2 is YNNKEL (reference sequence). The CDR3 DNA reads as TGTGCCAGCAGCCACGTCTCTGGGGCCAACGTCCTGACTTTC. It specifies CASSHVSGANVLTF.

V is TRBV18 and J is TRBJ2-1; TRBD2 aligns across 14 bases. The CDR3 loop spans 16 amino acids. Germline V gives CDR1 KGHSH, CDR2 LQKENI. Trimming at V came to 3 bases and at J to 9 bases, leaving 7 bases not matched to a gene. CDR3 in amino acids: CASSPKGLAGVVEQFF. The CDR3 DNA sequence: TGTGCCAGCTCACCCAAGGGACTAGCGGGAGTTGTTGAGCAGTTCTTC.

The V and J genes are TRBV9 and TRBJ2-1, with D perhaps matching TRBD1 (6 bases). Germline assignment: CDR1 SGDLS and CDR2 YYNGEE. V lost 3 bases, J lost 3 bases, and 10 bases lay in between. The CDR3 covers 14 residues. Here the CDR3 DNA reads TGTGCCAGCAGCGACAAGACAGGCTACAATGAGCAGTTCTTC. Translating it yields CASSDKTGYNEQFF.

This clone has a single count. The V gene is TRBV7-8, the J gene TRBJ1-1; D is undetermined. Deletions cut 6 bases from V and 4 bases from J, with 6 bases between. The germline gives CDR1 SGHVS, CDR2 FQNEAQ. CDR3 length: 11 residues. For the CDR3, the DNA is TGTGCCAGCAGACAGCTCACTGAAGCTTTCTTT. It yields the protein CASRQLTEAFF.

This chain uses TRBV14 with TRBJ2-3, with D possibly being TRBD1 (6 bases). Trimming pared 2 bases from V and 7 bases from J, leaving 10 bases between. CDR3 length: 13 amino acids. Germline V gives CDR1 SGHDN, CDR2 FVKESK. The CDR3 DNA reads as TGTGCCAGCAGCCAATACAGGGTAAATACGCAGTATTTT. It translates to CASSQYRVNTQYF.

V gene TRBV5-1 combines with J gene TRBJ2-7; the match to TRBD1 covers 7 bases. The junction had 2 bases not matched to a gene; V was cut back by 3 bases and J by 2 bases. CDR1 and CDR2 from the germline V gene are SGHRS and YFSETQ. The CDR3 extends over 13 amino acids. CDR3 in DNA: TGCGCCAGCAGCTCGACAGGGACCTACGAGCAGTACTTC. Translating gives CASSSTGTYEQYF.

The V call is TRBV30, the J call TRBJ2-5, with D possibly matching TRBD2 (6 bases). V shed 2 bases and J shed 4 bases, with 17 bases lying between them. Germline V gives CDR1 GTSNPN, CDR2 SVGIG (reference sequence). The CDR3 consists of 15 residues. The CDR3, as DNA: TGTGCCTGGAGTTTATTTGGGGGGAAGTCAGAGACCCAGTACTTC. It is translated as CAWSLFGGKSETQYF.

This chain connects TRBV19 to TRBJ2-5, with D possibly being TRBD2 (6 bases). Deletions cut 1 base from V and 7 bases from J, with 10 bases between. CDR1 and CDR2 (germline): LNHDA, SQIVND (reference sequence). This CDR3 has 13 residues. The CDR3: CASSIGGSGTQYF. The CDR3 region has the DNA TGTGCCAGTAGTATAGGTGGTAGCGGGACCCAGTACTTC.

The sample holds one count of this clone. This chain joins TRBV19 and TRBJ1-1; no clear D gene. Trimming pared 3 bases from V and 1 base from J, leaving 6 bases between. Looked up from germline, CDR1 is LNHDA and CDR2 is SQIVND (reference sequence). The CDR3 runs 13 residues. This chain's CDR3 is CASSMSRNTEAFF. CDR3 DNA: TGTGCCAGTAGTATGTCCAGGAACACTGAAGCTTTCTTT.

The gene calls are TRBV7-8 and TRBJ1-3; D is ambiguous. Trimming pared 1 base from V and 8 bases from J, leaving 9 bases between. The CDR3 contains 13 residues. The germline CDR1 and CDR2 sequences are SGHVS and FQNEAQ. CDR3 bases: TGTGCCAGCAGCTTAGATGCTGGCCACACCATATATTTT. It is translated as CASSLDAGHTIYF.

The chain links TRBV28 to TRBJ2-7; 10 bases agree with TRBD1. This CDR3 region has 15 residues. The germline CDR1 and CDR2 sequences are MDHEN and SYDVKM. Trimming at V came to 6 bases and at J to 6 bases, leaving 11 bases not matched to a gene. The chain's CDR3 is CASSSPGTGVGEQYF. In DNA form, the CDR3 reads TGTGCCAGCAGCTCCCCGGGGACAGGGGTGGGCGAGCAGTACTTC.

The chain has TRBV6-5 and TRBJ2-7; 11 positions match TRBD1. Trimming at V came to 6 bases and at J to 2 bases, leaving 6 bases not matched to a gene. CDR1 MNHEY and CDR2 SVGAGI come from the germline V gene. The CDR3 is 15 amino acids. CDR3 sequence: CASRDRGLGPYEQYF. The CDR3 DNA follows: TGTGCCAGCAGGGACAGGGGGCTTGGTCCCTACGAGCAGTACTTC.

CDR3 in DNA: TGCAGTGCTAGGATCCAGGGGGAGCAGTACTTC. This gives the protein CSARIQGEQYF. This chain connects TRBV20-1 to TRBJ2-7; D may be TRBD1 (6 bases). Germline V gene data show CDR1 as DFQATT and CDR2 as SNEGSKA (reference sequence). Trimming left V 3 bases short and J 7 bases short, with 10 bases between. This CDR3 is 11 amino acids long.

V is TRBV18 and J is TRBJ2-7; possible D gene TRBD1, 8 bases. The CDR3 sequence is 18 residues long. Germline assignment: CDR1 KGHSH and CDR2 LQKENI. V was cut by 3 bases and J by 4 bases, with 25 bases left in between. CDR3 sequence: CASSPPGGGAGLGYEQYF. DNA for the CDR3: TGTGCCAGCTCACCCCCAGGGGGCGGAGCGGGGCTAGGGTACGAGCAGTACTTC.

CDR3 nucleotide sequence: TGTGCCAGCAGCCCTCAGGGTAACTATGGCTACACCTTC. This sequence encodes CASSPQGNYGYTF. The V and J genes are TRBV11-1 and TRBJ1-2, with D possibly being TRBD1 (5 bases). This CDR3 spans 13 amino acids. V shed 5 bases and J shed 1 base, with 8 bases lying between them. Germline CDR1 SGHAT, CDR2 FQDESV (reference sequence).

The chain uses TRBV9 and TRBJ2-7; no firm D call. Trimming cost V 4 bases and J 0 bases, with 11 bases left between them. The CDR3 consists of 14 residues. Germline assignment: CDR1 SGDLS and CDR2 YYNGEE. For the CDR3, the DNA is TGTGCCAGCAGCCCTCAGACAAGCTCCTACGAGCAGTACTTC. It specifies CASSPQTSSYEQYF. Looking up the rest from reference TRBV9 and TRBJ2-7 gives the full variable domain: DSGVTQTPKHLITATGQRVTLRCSPRSGDLSVYWYQQSLDQGLQFLIQYYNGEERAKGNILERFSAQQFPDLHSELNLSSLELGDSALYFCASSPQTSSYEQYFGPGTRLTVT.

The genes are TRBV4-3 and TRBJ2-5, with TRBD2 matching 9 bases. This CDR3 spans 16 amino acids. J was trimmed by 8 bases and V by 0 bases; bases with no gene match: 10. The germline gives CDR1 LGHNA, CDR2 YSLEER. CDR3 loop: CASSQDLQRGALTQYF. The CDR3 DNA is TGCGCCAGCAGCCAAGATCTCCAGCGGGGGGCCCTAACCCAGTACTTC.

This chain links TRBV29-1 with TRBJ2-2; D is ambiguous. Trimming stripped 5 bases from V and 4 bases from J, with 8 bases between. This CDR3 comprises 12 residues. Germline V gene data show CDR1 as SQVTM and CDR2 as ANQGSEA. DNA for the CDR3: TGCAGCGTTTCTCCCCCCACCGGGGAGCTGTTTTTT. Its protein product is CSVSPPTGELFF.

This chain links TRBV29-1 with TRBJ1-5; D not certain. V was cut by 5 bases and J by 6 bases, with 14 bases left in between. This CDR3 is 13 amino acids long. CDR1 is SQVTM and CDR2 is ANQGSEA in the germline V gene. CDR3 DNA: TGCAGCGTTATTGATTTTGGTAGTCAGCCCCAGCATTTT. Translation: CSVIDFGSQPQHF.

This rearrangement joins TRBV19 to TRBJ2-3, with TRBD2 matching over 11 bases. This CDR3 spans 15 amino acids. CDR1 and CDR2 (germline): LNHDA, SQIVND (reference sequence). The V segment lost 7 bases and the J segment 4 bases; nucleotides outside the gene matches: 7. In DNA form, the CDR3 reads TGTGCCAGTAAGGTAGCGGGGGGGCCCCCAGATACGCAGTATTTT. Translating it yields CASKVAGGPPDTQYF.

This clone was recorded a few times. J is TRBJ2-7 and V is TRBV11-2; 9 bases fit TRBD2. Germline CDR1 SGHAT, CDR2 FQNNGV. The V and J ends lost 0 bases and 5 bases, in that order; junction bases with no gene match: 8. This CDR3 is built from 16 residues. CDR3 coding DNA: TGTGCCAGCAGCTTAGACGCGGGAGGGCCTGGGGACGAGCAGTACTTC. Amino acid sequence: CASSLDAGGPGDEQYF.

This clone was detected only a few times. J is TRBJ1-5 and V is TRBV4-2; 9 bases align to TRBD1. Germline assignment: CDR1 LGHNA and CDR2 YNFKEQ. This CDR3 contains 16 residues. The J segment lost 1 base and the V segment lost 4 bases, leaving 5 bases of the junction unmatched. CDR3 in DNA: TGTGCCAGCAGCCGGGGACAGGGCGGGAGCAATCAGCCCCAGCATTTT. The encoded protein is CASSRGQGGSNQPQHF.

This clone came up once. The chain couples TRBV6-5 to TRBJ1-1; D perhaps matches TRBD1 (5 bases). The CDR3 contains 14 residues. Trimming removed 11 bases at V and 0 bases at J, with 16 bases between. The V gene's germline CDR1 is MNHEY and CDR2 SVGAGI. CDR3 residues: CAAYRREMNTEAFF. The CDR3 coding sequence is TGTGCCGCCTACAGGAGGGAGATGAACACTGAAGCTTTCTTT.

This chain links TRBV25-1 with TRBJ2-7; D is possibly TRBD1 (5 bases). The germline V gene has CDR1 MGHDK and CDR2 SYGVNS. There are 15 residues in the CDR3. V lost 2 bases to trimming and J lost 4 bases, with 15 bases between them. This chain's CDR3 is CASSEGQGVRYEQYF. CDR3 bases: TGTGCCAGCAGTGAAGGCCAAGGGGTGAGGTACGAGCAGTACTTC.